Following are 4 T cell receptor beta chains from one sample sequenced in a study of blood T cells in healthy people across ages. The second PCR ran about 6 to 11 cycles with a sample-barcoded 5' primer and J-beta primers. Each CDR3 protein is one row after TCRdb ran MiXCR on the 5' RACE reads. The table has approximately 780,000 distinct CDR3 sequences, approximately 24% seen once. Separately, the same data were catalogued under a study of T cells of mothers and their children.

Material: blood. The receptor source for this set is a boy aged 5 to 17 in good health.

V is TRBV6-2 or TRBV6-3 and J is TRBJ2-6, with TRBD1 as a possible D gene (6 bases). CDR3 length: 23 amino acids. Trimming took off 0 bases at V and 0 bases at J, with 27 bases between the two ends. Germline CDR1 reads MNHEY; CDR2 reads SVGEGT. This chain's CDR3 is CASSYSRRGGLITPNSGANVLTF. In nucleotides, the CDR3 is TGTGCCAGCAGTTACTCCCGGAGAGGGGGATTAATTACGCCTAACTCTGGGGCCAACGTCCTGACTTTC.

V and J are TRBV15 and TRBJ1-2; 8 bases are shared with TRBD1. Germline CDR1 LNHNV, CDR2 YYDKDF (reference sequence). The CDR3 length is 15 residues. V lost 0 bases to trimming and J lost 4 bases; unmatched junction nucleotides: 4. CDR3 DNA sequence: TGTGCCACCAGCAGAGACAGGGGGCCGAGCTATGGCTACACCTTC. It yields the protein CATSRDRGPSYGYTF.

J is TRBJ2-2 and V is TRBV6-4; TRBD1 aligns across 8 bases. This CDR3 has 14 amino acids. With V trimmed by 5 bases and J by 10 bases, 9 bases remained unmatched. Germline V gene data show CDR1 as MRHNA and CDR2 as SNTAGT. CDR3: CASSYTGGHEELFF. CDR3 bases: TGTGCCAGCAGTTACACAGGGGGACACGAGGAGCTGTTTTTT.

This clonotype turned up a few times. V usage is TRBV7-9 and J usage is TRBJ1-4; 7 bases are shared with TRBD1. J was trimmed by 6 bases and V by 2 bases; bases with no gene match: 6. CDR1 and CDR2 (germline): SEHNR, FQNEAQ (reference sequence). The CDR3 spans 15 residues. The CDR3 DNA is TGTGCCAGCAGCTTAATGGGGACAGACGATGAAAAACTGTTTTTT. Translated, it gives CASSLMGTDDEKLFF.